The clone carrying this T cell receptor (beta chain) was counted a few times. These data belong to a study of PD-L1 blockade in urothelial cancer. Overall study: Atezolizumab at 1,200 mg intravenously every 3 weeks was started by patients at some point between 2014 and 2015. Male patients with bladder-origin urothelial cancer numbered about 90% of the roughly 29.

The patients had locally advanced or metastatic urothelial carcinoma. The CDR3 has 17 amino acids. Unmatched junction bases numbered 12, after V lost 6 bases and J lost 1 base. Germline lookup yields CDR1 MDHEN and CDR2 SYDVKM. Measured with immunoSEQ multiplex PCR; TCRdb has only the in-frame clones, and not every one. The sample has 30,000 to 35,000 clones; 75% to 85% are singletons. The source of this sequence is a man aged 55-75 years with urothelial cancer. The V gene is TRBV28, the J gene TRBJ2-3, with TRBD2 identical over 8 bases. The sequenced sample was PBMCs, obtained around atezolizumab (anti-PD-L1) treatment. In DNA, the CDR3 is TGTGCCAGCAGCGCTGGACTAGCAGTCATTGGCACAGATACGCAGTATTTT. It codes for CASSAGLAVIGTDTQYF.